A single T cell receptor beta chain is shown here with its context. This clonotype was seen at least ten times. Its antigen remains unidentified. Base qualities were left out, and no much larger clone turns up one base away. Sequenced on an Illumina MiSeq. Profiling of the peripheral T cell repertoire was carried out for human TCRbeta genes. The source study handled its data this way. Differential clonotype abundance was tested with beta-binomial modelling to account for variability over time. Expanded clonotypes were checked against the ImmuneCODE reference database of SARS-CoV-2-associated TCRs and mapped to regions of the viral genome. Additional repertoire analyses were carried out for TRBV gene usage, CDR3 length, CDR3 amino acid overlap between time points, clonotype abundance distributions and Jaccard similarity. TCRdb reprocessed the public reads (quality trimming at Q25 with fastp, clone calling with MiXCR) and kept in-frame beta chains. Every entry covers one CDR3 protein and lists the most common genes and DNA from its rows. TCRdb, not the authors, supplied the V and J calls. In this sample the table shows under 300,000 distinct CDR3 sequences, 25% to 30% of which occur a single time. Of the sample, less than 8.5% falls within the top ten clones.

Compared with germline, V lacks 8 bases and J lacks 5 bases; bases without a gene match: 8. From a lookup of the germline V gene (reference sequence), CDR1 and CDR2 are LNHDA and SQIVND. Spanning cysteine to phenylalanine, the CDR3 consists of 15 amino acids. CDR3 DNA only is kept here, 45 bases in frame from base 1. What this sample's time point label stands for: pre-pandemic baseline sample and day 111 after first positive SARS-CoV-2 test. This sample was included in a study of kidney transplant recipient with SARS-CoV-2 infection (dated by TCRdb to the early 2020s). The TCR originated in a male patient aged 25 to 39 who had COVID-19 and was a kidney transplant recipient. Some T cells may derive from the graft donor when a transplant has been performed. Specimen: a blood sample, collected at baseline and between days 110 and 120 from a kidney transplant recipient. The chain is encoded by TRBV19 joined to TRBJ2-7, and TRBD2 matches 14 of the central bases. The sequenced DNA is TGTGCCAGTGGACTAGCGGGAGGCCGCTGGAACGAGCAGTACTTC. Its protein is CASGLAGGRWNEQYF.